The next 18 T cell receptor beta chains were all read from a single sample in a study of regulatory T cells in long-lasting Graves disease. The TCR beta library used iRepertoire HTBI primers with Arm-PCR amplification of CDR3. TCRdb analysed the multiplex PCR reads with MiXCR anew, one entry per CDR3 protein. The sample holds 400,000 to 500,000 distinct CDR3 sequences; about a sixth are singletons and the top ten take about 10%. Sample time point: newly diagnosed GD, antithyroid drugs for less than 3 months. From PBMCs, RNA was extracted and then used to make the TCR library. This same sample was also taken into another study, of T cells in Graves' hyperthyroidism and ophthalmopathy.

The sequencing used peripheral blood mononuclear cells (PBMCs), collected at new diagnosis, from a patient treated with antithyroid drugs. The receptors here all came from a woman between 25 and 40 years old with Graves disease.

There are many counts of this clonotype. J is TRBJ2-7 and V is TRBV2; 10 positions match TRBD2. J was trimmed by 6 bases and V by 7 bases; bases with no gene match: 12. From germline, CDR1 is SNHLY and CDR2 FYNNEI. This CDR3 has 15 residues. The CDR3 reads CASKEGTSEKFEQYF. CDR3 DNA: TGTGCCAGCAAGGAAGGGACTAGCGAAAAGTTCGAGCAGTACTTC.

This clonotype was seen a few times. The chain combines TRBV5-1 with TRBJ1-4; D is undetermined. The CDR3 has 15 amino acids. In germline, CDR1 is SGHRS, CDR2 YFSETQ. V was cut by 0 bases and J by 8 bases, with 14 bases left in between. The CDR3 reads CASSLEGPPNEKLFF. CDR3 in DNA: TGCGCCAGCAGCTTGGAGGGCCCACCGAACGAAAAACTGTTTTTT.

Ten or more counts support this clonotype. The chain links TRBV11-3 to TRBJ2-5, with D unclear. Trimming took 5 bases from V and 3 from J, leaving 16 bases between them. Germline V gene data show CDR1 as SGHNT and CDR2 as YENEEA. The CDR3 loop spans 15 amino acids. Written as DNA, the CDR3 is TGTGCCAGCAGCACGAACAATATGGAGAAAGAGACCCAGTACTTC. Protein product: CASSTNNMEKETQYF.

This clonotype was seen repeatedly, ten times or more. The rearrangement links TRBV28 to TRBJ2-5; D unclear. Germline V gives CDR1 MDHEN, CDR2 SYDVKM. The CDR3 sequence is 14 residues long. The ends were cut back, 4 bases at V and 0 bases at J, with 9 bases in the middle. CDR3 region: CASSYSLYQETQYF. CDR3 nucleotide sequence: TGTGCCAGCAGTTACAGCTTGTACCAAGAGACCCAGTACTTC.

This clonotype has more than one count but fewer than ten. The chain combines TRBV25-1 with TRBJ2-7; D gene unclear. The CDR3 is 13 residues long. CDR1 is MGHDK and CDR2 is SYGVNS in the germline V gene. The ends were cut back, 4 bases at V and 4 bases at J, with 11 bases in the middle. The CDR3 DNA follows: TGTGCCAGCAGTGGGGCGGATATATACGAGCAGTACTTC. Its translation: CASSGADIYEQYF.

This clonotype has ten or more counts. J is TRBJ1-1 and V is TRBV7-2; D is unclear. The CDR3 totals 13 residues. CDR1 is SGHTA, CDR2 FQGNSA, per germline. The V end lost 2 bases, the J end lost 1 base, and 5 bases lay between the germline ends. The CDR3 region has the DNA TGTGCCAGCAGCTTAATCCCGAACACTGAAGCTTTCTTT. Protein sequence: CASSLIPNTEAFF.

This clonotype appeared many times. The chain recombines TRBV2 with TRBJ1-4, with TRBD1 as a possible D gene (6 bases). Trimming pared 5 bases from V and 3 bases from J, leaving 13 bases between. Germline loops: CDR1 SNHLY, CDR2 FYNNEI. The CDR3 totals 15 residues. CDR3 bases: TGTGCCAGCAGTTCAGGGGAGGGGGCTAATGAAAAACTGTTTTTT. It codes for CASSSGEGANEKLFF.

The chain joins TRBV7-9 to TRBJ2-2, with 14 positions matching TRBD2. This CDR3 comprises 19 residues. The germline CDR1 and CDR2 sequences are SEHNR and FQNEAQ (reference sequence). V trimming: 4 bases; J trimming: 0 bases; junction bases outside the gene matches: 7. DNA of the CDR3: TGTGCCAGCAGCTCAAGGACTAGCGGGAGGACACCGAACACCGGGGAGCTGTTTTTT. Residues: CASSSRTSGRTPNTGELFF.

This clonotype turned up a few times. The chain couples TRBV4-1 to TRBJ2-7, with a possible D match to TRBD1 (6 bases). This CDR3 region has 15 residues. Trimming left V 0 bases short and J 3 bases short, with 12 bases between. CDR1 MGHRA and CDR2 YSYEKL come from the germline V gene. The CDR3 sequence: CASSQDDRPLYEQYF. The CDR3 region has the DNA TGCGCCAGCAGCCAAGATGACAGGCCCCTCTACGAGCAGTACTTC.

This clonotype has just a few counts. The rearrangement links TRBV7-8 to TRBJ2-2, with 7 bases matching TRBD1. The CDR3 is 15 amino acids. In germline, CDR1 is SGHVS, CDR2 FQNEAQ. V shed 2 bases and J 5 bases; nucleotides not matched to a gene: 5. The CDR3 DNA sequence: TGTGCCAGCAGCTTACTAACAGGGGCGACCGGGGAGCTGTTTTTT. Protein product: CASSLLTGATGELFF.

This clonotype was counted many times. V and J are TRBV28 and TRBJ2-7, with 10 positions matching TRBD2. Per the germline V gene, CDR1 is MDHEN and CDR2 is SYDVKM. V dropped 1 base and J dropped 9; count of bases not matched to a gene: 12. The CDR3 is made up of 16 amino acids. The CDR3 DNA follows: TGTGCCAGCAGTTTATTAGTACTAGCGGGAACTACGGGGCAGTACTTC. Translation: CASSLLVLAGTTGQYF.

V usage is TRBV12-3 or TRBV12-4 and J usage is TRBJ2-7; 12 bases map to TRBD1. Trimming removed 6 bases from V and 4 bases from J; junction bases left unmatched: 13. The CDR3 loop spans 17 amino acids. CDR3 in amino acids: CASRQKPGTGGEYEQYF. As DNA, the CDR3 is TGTGCCAGCAGACAGAAACCCGGGACAGGGGGCGAATACGAGCAGTACTTC.

This clonotype was seen at least ten times. The V and J genes are TRBV12-3 or TRBV12-4 and TRBJ1-5, with D uncertain. The germline V and J ends were trimmed by 5 bases and 0 bases, with 8 bases remaining between them. This CDR3 comprises 14 residues. CDR3 coding DNA: TGTGCCAGCAGTAACACGGATAGCAATCAGCCCCAGCATTTT. Amino acids: CASSNTDSNQPQHF.

This clonotype was counted between two and nine times. The chain links TRBV20-1 to TRBJ2-1, with 9 bases aligning to TRBD2. The CDR3 sequence is 16 residues long. Germline V gene data show CDR1 as DFQATT and CDR2 as SNEGSKA (reference sequence). As DNA, the CDR3 is TGCAGCGAGCTAGTGGCGGGAGGGAGCTCCTACAATGAGCAGTTCTTC. It codes for CSELVAGGSSYNEQFF.

This chain uses TRBV2 with TRBJ2-1; 15 positions agree with TRBD2. With V trimmed by 6 bases and J by 0 bases, 6 bases remained unmatched. The length of the CDR3 is 18 residues. The germline gives CDR1 SNHLY, CDR2 FYNNEI. The CDR3 coding sequence is TGTGCCAGCAGCGGACTAGCGGGAGGGGAAAGCTCCTACAATGAGCAGTTCTTC. This codes for CASSGLAGGESSYNEQFF.

This clonotype has a count of ten or more. The chain links TRBV11-1 to TRBJ2-7; 7 bases are shared with TRBD1. The CDR3 sequence is 14 residues long. The V and J ends lost 8 bases and 1 base, in that order; junction bases with no gene match: 8. Germline CDR1 reads SGHAT; CDR2 reads FQDESV (reference sequence). The CDR3 nucleotides are TGTGCCAGCGTCCTTGGGACAGATTCCTACGAGCAGTACTTC. The encoded protein is CASVLGTDSYEQYF.

This clonotype has a handful of counts. The chain has TRBV14 and TRBJ2-7; a weak D match, TRBD2 (6 bases). The CDR3 has 13 residues. CDR1 and CDR2 from the germline V gene are SGHDN and FVKESK. Trimming removed 5 bases at V and 3 bases at J, with 11 bases between. The CDR3 is CASSRGTLYEQYF. Here the CDR3 DNA reads TGTGCCAGCAGCAGAGGGACTCTCTACGAGCAGTACTTC.

This clonotype came up many times. The chain employs TRBV6-2 or TRBV6-3 and TRBJ2-7; either TRBD1 or TRBD2 may fit D (7 bases each). Trimming removed 7 bases at V and 3 bases at J, with 19 bases between. This CDR3 contains 15 residues. Germline assignment: CDR1 MNHEY and CDR2 SVGEGT. The CDR3 sequence: CASTPRAGGDYEQYF. DNA of the CDR3: TGTGCCAGCACCCCCCGCGCAGGGGGGGACTACGAGCAGTACTTC.